The clone carrying this T cell receptor (beta chain) occurred once. Its antigen is undetermined. Unique molecular identifiers tagged the TCR beta cDNA libraries. Starting from approximately 0.95 to 9.8 million T cells, the study yielded roughly 0.5 million cDNA molecules. Each CDR3 protein gets one entry after TCRdb re-called the PCR reads with MiXCR. The sample comprises about 760,000 distinct CDR3 sequences, 25% to 30% of which are singletons, and around 0.56% rests with the top ten. This sample was included in a study of post-analysis software for immune sequencing data. Notes on the study in general: F measure showed strong co-clustering of same-batch samples. There was significantly lower normalized Chao1 diversity in multiple sclerosis patients than in controls.

The sequenced material came from blood. This TCR came from a girl aged 10 to 17 with multiple sclerosis.

CDR3 protein: CASSYSSGTVTYEQYF. CDR3 bases: TGTGCCAGCAGTTACTCTTCCGGGACAGTCACCTACGAGCAGTACTTC. The genes are TRBV6-6 and TRBJ2-7, with 7 bases identical to TRBD1. Trimming cost V 0 bases and J 2 bases; bases outside gene matches: 7. Germline-derived CDR1 and CDR2 are MNHNY and SVGAGI (reference sequence). The CDR3 has 16 residues.